This TCR beta chain comes out of a study of T cell responses to AZD1222 COVID-19 vaccine. Background on the study: Second doses that came at about 4 or about 12 weeks were put together. General study findings and limits: CD4 TCRs covered the whole spike, strongest at regions 160-218 and 743-854. AZD1222 recipients seropositive at baseline numbered only five to seven. Possibly, clonal diversity was underestimated; donors were largely white British and included more females.

Turning to this clone: Its matching antigen is unknown.

Assay: immunoSEQ multiplex PCR; the TCRdb copy retains only in-frame clones and omits some. The sample has 150,000 or so clones, roughly 92% seen once. V lost 4 bases to trimming and J lost 4 bases, with 5 bases between them. The V gene's germline CDR1 is DFQATT and CDR2 SNEGSKA (reference sequence). This CDR3 region has 11 residues. V and J are TRBV20-1 and TRBJ2-1; D unresolved. Sequences were derived from peripheral blood, sampled on day 0 of AZD1222 vaccination. The clonotype comes from an adult in good health. This CDR3 reads CSAKIYNEQFF. CDR3 in DNA: TGCAGTGCTAAGATTTACAATGAGCAGTTCTTC.